Sequencing of this T cell receptor (beta chain) was carried out in a study of blood T cell repertoires in COVID-19. For the study at large: T cells, B-cell-depleted T cells, or PBMCs supplied cDNA or gDNA.

The ends lost 3 bases at V and 6 bases at J; junction bases unmatched: 10. The CDR3 has 15 amino acids. The germline gives CDR1 DFQATT, CDR2 SNEGSKA (reference sequence). Original methodology: From reference gene primer amplification, estimates of nucleated cell counts were derived. Generated by immunoSEQ multiplex PCR, the TCRdb table keeps only in-frame clones and is missing some. That table gives V, J and clone size, and the DNA gave D and trimming. The sample comprises over 130,000 clones, approximately 78% of which are singletons, and roughly 4% rests with the top ten. The sample consisted of peripheral blood. The chain uses TRBV20-1 and TRBJ2-3; TRBD2 aligns across 9 bases. This receptor was taken from a woman aged 80 or older with acute or convalescent COVID-19. The CDR3 reads CSASKAGGPWDTQYF. CDR3 DNA sequence: TGCAGTGCTAGTAAGGCGGGAGGGCCGTGGGATACGCAGTATTTT.